The clone carrying this T cell receptor (beta chain) was counted between two and nine times. Its specificity is not known. The data derive from a study of shared clonotypes between healthy human individuals. Produced via immunoSEQ multiplex PCR; TCRdb's table is partial and in-frame only. This sample carries 2 million to 2.5 million clones, roughly 90% of them seen once, and the ten largest clones take 0.37%. The study, taken as a whole, reports: Sharing of clonotypes among donors was expected to vary with sequencing depth.

CDR1 and CDR2 (germline): SGDLS, YYNGEE. The V and J ends lost 2 bases and 1 base respectively, with 10 bases between them. The CDR3 covers 15 residues. This receptor was taken from a man younger than 30 in good health. Some clones in this sample may be carry-over from other donors' samples. The chain uses TRBV9 and TRBJ1-5; tentative D call: TRBD1 (5 bases). Source material: naive CD4+ T cells from PBMCs. Subset denoted: CD45RA+ positively selected. CDR3 sequence reads: CASSVGGWSNQPQHF. The CDR3 bases are TGTGCCAGCAGCGTCGGGGGTTGGAGCAATCAGCCCCAGCATTTT.